These 9 T cell receptor beta chains were sequenced from one sample in a study of T cells after yellow fever vaccination. TCRdb used MiXCR to reprocess the 5' RACE reads, holding one entry per CDR3 protein. The sample holds 450,000 to 600,000 distinct CDR3 sequences, less than 15% seen once. Sequenced material: PBMCs, taken on the day of the yellow fever booster vaccination. Every receptor here comes from a man under 40 who received the YFV17D yellow fever vaccine.

This clonotype was observed a few times. This rearrangement joins TRBV3-1 to TRBJ2-1; 10 bases map to TRBD1. Looked up from germline, CDR1 is LGHDT and CDR2 is YNNKEL (reference sequence). The CDR3 spans 15 residues. With 4 bases clipped from V and 7 bases from J, the junction kept 7 bases outside the gene matches. As DNA, the CDR3 is TGTGCCAGCAGCCGCTGGGACAGGGGAGTAAATGAGCAGTTCTTC. Protein: CASSRWDRGVNEQFF.

This clonotype was found a few times. J is TRBJ2-1 and V is TRBV20-1, with D uncertain. V was clipped by 0 bases and J by 5 bases, with 14 bases between them. Germline V gives CDR1 DFQATT, CDR2 SNEGSKA (reference sequence). There are 15 residues in the CDR3. The CDR3 coding sequence is TGCAGTGCTAGAGATCGGAGTACTCTCGACAATGAGCAGTTCTTC. Its translation: CSARDRSTLDNEQFF.

The rearrangement uses TRBV28 and TRBJ2-2, with TRBD2 matching 10 bases. The germline CDR1 and CDR2 sequences are MDHEN and SYDVKM. The trim removed 4 bases at V and 4 bases at J, leaving 6 bases unmatched. This CDR3 has 16 amino acids. The CDR3 region has the DNA TGTGCCAGCAGTTCCCAGCGGGAGGGAAGCACCGGGGAGCTGTTTTTT. This gives the protein CASSSQREGSTGELFF. Full variable domain (remainder filled in from reference TRBV28 and TRBJ2-2): DVKVTQSSRYLVKRTGEKVFLECVQDMDHENMFWYRQDPGLGLRLIYFSYDVKMKEKGDIPEGYSVSREKKERFSLILESASTNQTSMYLCASSSQREGSTGELFFGEGSRLTVL.

The rearrangement uses TRBV29-1 and TRBJ1-2; D call uncertain. The CDR3 sequence is 11 residues long. The germline V gene has CDR1 SQVTM and CDR2 ANQGSEA. Trimming took off 6 bases at V and 4 bases at J, with 9 bases between the two ends. This CDR3 is CSVGEGYGYTF. The CDR3 DNA reads as TGCAGCGTCGGGGAGGGCTATGGCTACACCTTC.

The gene calls are TRBV7-2 and TRBJ2-7; TRBD2 matches 9 bases. The CDR3 is 17 amino acids. J was trimmed by 1 base and V by 5 bases; bases with no gene match: 12. CDR1 is SGHTA, CDR2 FQGNSA, per germline. DNA for the CDR3: TGTGCCAGCAGCGGGGGGCGGGAGGGCCAAGGGTCCTACGAGCAGTACTTC. Its protein is CASSGGREGQGSYEQYF.

The CDR3 sequence: CASSWAVKAEKLFF. CDR3 DNA: TGTGCCAGCAGTTGGGCGGTCAAAGCGGAAAAACTGTTTTTT. The chain couples TRBV5-5 to TRBJ1-4; D uncertain. V was shortened by 5 bases and J by 8 bases, with 16 bases between the two germline ends. The germline V gene has CDR1 SGHKS and CDR2 YYEKEE (reference sequence). This CDR3 comprises 14 residues.

About this clonotype itself: A much larger clone differs by one base, so this may be a read error. CDR3 region: CASSHSGTGPYEQYF. In DNA, the CDR3 is TGTGCCAGCAGTCACTCCGGGACAGGACCCTACGAGCAGTACTTC. The chain is built from TRBV12-3 or TRBV12-4 and TRBJ2-7; TRBD1 matches 8 bases. CDR3 size: 15 residues. Trimming removed 5 bases from V and 2 bases from J; junction bases left unmatched: 8.

In this sample, this clonotype turned up many times. The V gene is TRBV4-3, the J gene TRBJ2-2; no firm D call. The V gene's germline CDR1 is LGHNA and CDR2 YSLEER. V was shortened by 1 base and J by 0 bases, with 3 bases between the two germline ends. The CDR3 runs to 14 residues. CDR3 in DNA: TGCGCCAGCAGCCAAGCCTCGAACACCGGGGAGCTGTTTTTT. Its translation: CASSQASNTGELFF.

J is TRBJ2-6 and V is TRBV6-2 or TRBV6-3; D is undetermined. The CDR3 extends over 15 amino acids. Germline CDR1 MNHEY, CDR2 SVGEGT. V was trimmed by 4 bases and J by 0 bases, leaving 7 bases between them. CDR3 nucleotide sequence: TGTGCCAGCAGTTTTGCGTACTCTGGGGCCAACGTCCTGACTTTC. This codes for CASSFAYSGANVLTF.